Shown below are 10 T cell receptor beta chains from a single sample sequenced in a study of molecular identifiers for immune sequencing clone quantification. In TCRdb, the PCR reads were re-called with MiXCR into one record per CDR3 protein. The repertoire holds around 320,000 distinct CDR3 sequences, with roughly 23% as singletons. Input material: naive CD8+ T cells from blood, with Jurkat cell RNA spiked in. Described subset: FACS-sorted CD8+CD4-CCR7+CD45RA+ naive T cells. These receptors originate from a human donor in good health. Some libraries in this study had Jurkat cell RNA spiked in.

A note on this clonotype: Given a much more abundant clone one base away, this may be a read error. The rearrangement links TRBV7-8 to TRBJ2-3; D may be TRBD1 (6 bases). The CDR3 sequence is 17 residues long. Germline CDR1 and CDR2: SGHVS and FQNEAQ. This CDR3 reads CASSLERSGRGTDTRYF. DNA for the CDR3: TGTGCCAGCAGCTTAGAGCGTTCGGGCAGGGGCACAGATACGCGGTATTTT.

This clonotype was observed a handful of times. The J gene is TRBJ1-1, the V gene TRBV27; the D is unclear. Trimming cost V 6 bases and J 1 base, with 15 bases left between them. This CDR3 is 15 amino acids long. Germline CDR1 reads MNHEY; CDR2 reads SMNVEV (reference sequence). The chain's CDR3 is CASSPASLQNTEAFF. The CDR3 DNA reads TGTGCCAGCAGCCCCGCATCGTTACAGAACACTGAAGCTTTCTTT.

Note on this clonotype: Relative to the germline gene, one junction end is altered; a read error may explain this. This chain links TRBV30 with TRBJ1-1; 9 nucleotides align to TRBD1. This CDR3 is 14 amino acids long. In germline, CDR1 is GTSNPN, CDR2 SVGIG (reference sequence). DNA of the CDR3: TGTGCCTGGAGCACCGGGACAGGGAACACTGAAGCTTCCTTT. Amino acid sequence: CAWSTGTGNTEASF.

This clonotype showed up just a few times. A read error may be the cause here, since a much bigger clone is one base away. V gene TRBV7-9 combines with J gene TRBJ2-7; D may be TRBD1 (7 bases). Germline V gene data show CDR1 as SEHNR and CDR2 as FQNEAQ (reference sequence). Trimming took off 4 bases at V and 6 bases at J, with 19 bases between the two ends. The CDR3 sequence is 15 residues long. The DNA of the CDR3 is TGTGCCAGCAGCTCTGCAGGGGGACGGAGGGCCGAGCAGTACTTC. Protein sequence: CASSSAGGRRAEQYF.

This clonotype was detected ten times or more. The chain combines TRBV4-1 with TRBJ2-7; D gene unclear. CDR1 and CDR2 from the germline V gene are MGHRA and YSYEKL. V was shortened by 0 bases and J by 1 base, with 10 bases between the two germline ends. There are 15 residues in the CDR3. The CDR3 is CASSQDRGRSYEQYF. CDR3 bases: TGCGCCAGCAGCCAAGATCGAGGCCGGTCCTACGAGCAGTACTTC.

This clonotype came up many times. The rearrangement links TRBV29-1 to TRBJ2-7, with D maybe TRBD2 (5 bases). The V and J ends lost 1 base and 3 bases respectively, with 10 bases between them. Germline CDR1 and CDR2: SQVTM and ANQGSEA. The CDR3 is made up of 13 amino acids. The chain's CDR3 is CSVEVGMNYEQYF. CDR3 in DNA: TGCAGCGTTGAAGTCGGGATGAACTACGAGCAGTACTTC.

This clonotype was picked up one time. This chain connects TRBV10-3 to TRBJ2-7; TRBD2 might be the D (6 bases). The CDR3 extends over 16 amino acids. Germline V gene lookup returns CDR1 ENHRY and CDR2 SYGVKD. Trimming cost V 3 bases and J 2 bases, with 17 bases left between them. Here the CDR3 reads CAISEGSGGRPYEQYF. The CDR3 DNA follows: TGTGCCATCAGTGAAGGATCTGGAGGGCGCCCCTACGAGCAGTACTTC.

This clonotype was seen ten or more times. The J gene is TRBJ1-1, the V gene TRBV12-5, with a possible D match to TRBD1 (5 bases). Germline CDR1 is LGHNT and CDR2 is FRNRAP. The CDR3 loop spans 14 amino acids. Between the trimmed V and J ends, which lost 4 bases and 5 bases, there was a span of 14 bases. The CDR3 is CASGSADIPTEAFF. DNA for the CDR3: TGTGCTAGTGGTTCCGCGGACATTCCAACTGAAGCTTTCTTT.

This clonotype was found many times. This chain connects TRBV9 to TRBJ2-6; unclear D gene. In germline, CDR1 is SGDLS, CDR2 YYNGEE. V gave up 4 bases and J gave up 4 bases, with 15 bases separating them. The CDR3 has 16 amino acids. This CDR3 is CASSYAEEVGANVLTF. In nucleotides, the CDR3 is TGTGCCAGCAGCTACGCCGAAGAGGTCGGGGCCAACGTCCTGACTTTC. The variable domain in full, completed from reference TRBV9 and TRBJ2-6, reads DSGVTQTPKHLITATGQRVTLRCSPRSGDLSVYWYQQSLDQGLQFLIQYYNGEERAKGNILERFSAQQFPDLHSELNLSSLELGDSALYFCASSYAEEVGANVLTFGAGSRLTVL.

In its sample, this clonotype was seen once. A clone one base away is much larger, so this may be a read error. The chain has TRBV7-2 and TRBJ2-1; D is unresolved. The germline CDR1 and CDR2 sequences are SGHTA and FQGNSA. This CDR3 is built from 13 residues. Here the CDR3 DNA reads TGTGCCCGCAGCTTTCTCCCGAGCAATGAGCAGTTCTTC. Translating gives CARSFLPSNEQFF. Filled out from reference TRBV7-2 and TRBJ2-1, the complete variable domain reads GAGVSQSPSNKVTEKGKDVELRCDPISGHTALYWYRQSLGQGLEFLIYFQGNSAPDKSGLPSDRFSAERTGGSVSTLTIQRTQQEDSAVYLCARSFLPSNEQFFGPGTRLTVL.